These 27 T cell receptor beta chains originate from one sample sequenced in a study of CD8+ T cells in alopecia areata. Reverse transcription of extracted RNA yielded cDNA, which provided the sequencing template. Sequencing was performed with immunoSEQ multiplex PCR; in TCRdb, only in-frame clones are kept and a portion is missing. The data show about 140,000 clones, more than 85% seen once. This sample's treatment: oral pan-JAK inhibitor, 5-10 mg twice daily. The specimen comprised CD8+ T cells sorted from blood, sampled at week 4, from a patient treated with tofacitinib. The receptors were gathered from a human donor with alopecia areata.

The chain uses TRBV27 and TRBJ2-1; no clear D. Germline CDR1 and CDR2: MNHEY and SMNVEV (reference sequence). The CDR3 spans 16 residues. The V end was cut by 1 base, the J end by 6 bases, with 16 bases between. The chain's CDR3 is CASSLFALIVGNEQFF. The CDR3 bases are TGTGCCAGCAGTTTATTCGCCCTTATAGTAGGCAATGAGCAGTTCTTC.

V and J are TRBV5-1 and TRBJ2-7; D gene uncertain. Trimming pared 1 base from V and 3 bases from J, leaving 8 bases between. The CDR3 sequence is 13 residues long. Looked up from germline, CDR1 is SGHRS and CDR2 is YFSETQ. Written as DNA, the CDR3 is TGCGCCAGCAGCTTGTCGGCGGACTACGAGCAGTACTTC. This codes for CASSLSADYEQYF.

This clone was seen once. The J gene is TRBJ2-6, the V gene TRBV10-2; D not certain. Trimming left V 5 bases short and J 0 bases short, with 5 bases between. Looked up from germline, CDR1 is WSHSY and CDR2 is SAAADI. This CDR3 has 14 amino acids. The CDR3 reads CASSPGSGANVLTF. In DNA, the CDR3 is TGCGCCAGCAGTCCGGGCTCTGGGGCCAACGTCCTGACTTTC.

This sequence joins TRBV29-1 and TRBJ1-1; a weak D match, TRBD1 (5 bases). The CDR3 runs 12 residues. Germline-derived CDR1 and CDR2 are SQVTM and ANQGSEA. CDR3 region: CRIQVSDTEAFF. CDR3 nucleotides: TGCAGGATACAGGTTTCGGACACTGAAGCTTTCTTT.

V gene TRBV19 combines with J gene TRBJ2-5, with 10 nucleotides matching TRBD1. The V and J ends lost 1 base and 3 bases, in that order; junction bases with no gene match: 5. Germline CDR1 and CDR2: LNHDA and SQIVND (reference sequence). The CDR3 runs 16 residues. The CDR3 DNA reads as TGTGCCAGTAGTATAGGCGACAGGGGGCGGGAAGAGACCCAGTACTTC. Protein product: CASSIGDRGREETQYF.

This chain uses TRBV6-5 with TRBJ2-1, with TRBD2 identical over 14 bases. V was clipped by 9 bases and J by 8 bases; unmatched bases: 6. The CDR3 contains 14 residues. CDR1 and CDR2 from the germline V gene are MNHEY and SVGAGI. CDR3 in DNA: TGTGCCAGTTCCGGGACTAGCGGGAGCTATGAGCAGTTCTTC. Amino acids: CASSGTSGSYEQFF.

The chain recombines TRBV30 with TRBJ2-5; D unresolved. The DNA end favors TRBJ2-7, so the J call may be wrong. This CDR3 is 13 amino acids long. CDR1 is GTSNPN, CDR2 SVGIG, per germline (reference sequence). The CDR3 sequence is CAWSRGSSYEQYF. CDR3 sequence (DNA): TGTGCCTGGAGCCGAGGTTCCTCCTACGAGCAGTACTTC.

The rearrangement links TRBV29-1 to TRBJ2-1; D remains unclear. Germline V gives CDR1 SQVTM, CDR2 ANQGSEA. The CDR3 covers 13 residues. Trimming pared 4 bases from V and 7 bases from J, leaving 14 bases between. CDR3 sequence reads: CSVVRSGGNEQFF. As DNA, the CDR3 is TGCAGCGTTGTCCGGAGTGGTGGGAATGAGCAGTTCTTC.

The chain recombines TRBV29-1 with TRBJ2-2, with D unresolved. This CDR3 is built from 13 residues. The V end was cut by 1 base, the J end by 1 base, with 4 bases between. CDR1 SQVTM and CDR2 ANQGSEA come from the germline V gene. This chain's CDR3 is CSVEGMNTGELFF. The CDR3 nucleotides are TGCAGCGTTGAAGGGATGAACACCGGGGAGCTGTTTTTT.

The CDR3 loop is CASSFRDSPREQFF. The CDR3 DNA reads TGTGCCAGCAGCTTCCGGGACAGTCCACGAGAGCAGTTCTTC. V and J are TRBV7-9 and TRBJ2-1; 7 bases are shared with TRBD1. V trimming: 3 bases; J trimming: 10 bases; junction bases outside the gene matches: 9. The CDR3 runs to 14 residues. Germline values: CDR1 SEHNR, CDR2 FQNEAQ (reference sequence).

The chain uses TRBV12-5 and TRBJ1-2; D unclear. Germline CDR1 LGHNT, CDR2 FRNRAP. This CDR3 is built from 13 residues. V shed 1 base and J shed 6 bases, with 9 bases lying between them. CDR3 nucleotide sequence: TGTGCTAGTGGTTTGGGGGCACCCCATGGCTACACCTTC. It translates to CASGLGAPHGYTF.

The genes are TRBV4-1 and TRBJ2-5, with 12 bases aligning to TRBD2. With 1 base clipped from V and 5 bases from J, the junction kept 8 bases outside the gene matches. Germline V gene data show CDR1 as MGHRA and CDR2 as YSYEKL. The CDR3 covers 17 residues. The CDR3 here is CASSQVSSGRAIETQYF. CDR3 nucleotide sequence: TGCGCCAGCAGCCAAGTATCTAGCGGGAGGGCCATCGAGACCCAGTACTTC.

This clone has a single count. This sequence joins TRBV30 and TRBJ2-7, with unresolved D. V dropped 2 bases and J dropped 2 bases, with 10 bases sitting between them. This CDR3 is 13 amino acids long. Germline V gene lookup returns CDR1 GTSNPN and CDR2 SVGIG (reference sequence). The CDR3 loop is CAWSPAEAYEQYF. The CDR3 DNA follows: TGTGCCTGGAGTCCCGCGGAAGCCTACGAGCAGTACTTC.

The chain employs TRBV9 and TRBJ2-7, with D unclear. There are 14 residues in the CDR3. Germline CDR1 reads SGDLS; CDR2 reads YYNGEE. Trimming shortened V by 0 bases and J by 3 bases, and 10 bases separated the two germline ends. CDR3 nucleotides: TGTGCCAGCAGCGTAGAGGGTGGCAGCTACGAGCAGTACTTC. Its translation is CASSVEGGSYEQYF.

This rearrangement joins TRBV13 to TRBJ2-1; the match to TRBD2 covers 9 bases. The CDR3 contains 15 residues. Germline CDR1 and CDR2: PRHDT and FYEKMQ (reference sequence). The trim removed 5 bases at V and 6 bases at J, leaving 8 bases unmatched. The CDR3 spells CASSHMTSGSNEQFF. The DNA of the CDR3 is TGTGCCAGCAGCCATATGACTAGCGGAAGCAATGAGCAGTTCTTC.

This sequence joins TRBV12-5 and TRBJ2-2; 7 bases align to TRBD1. Germline trimming cut 4 bases from V and 7 bases from J; bases unmatched to any gene: 9. CDR1 LGHNT and CDR2 FRNRAP come from the germline V gene. The CDR3 is made up of 15 amino acids. CDR3 loop: CASGSHDRADGELFF. As DNA, the CDR3 is TGTGCTAGTGGTTCTCACGACAGGGCAGACGGGGAGCTGTTTTTT. The complete variable domain, with remaining parts taken from reference TRBV12-5 and TRBJ2-2, reads DARVTQTPRHKVTEMGQEVTMRCQPILGHNTVFWYRQTMMQGLELLAYFRNRAPLDDSGMPKDRFSAEMPDATLATLKIQPSEPRDSAVYFCASGSHDRADGELFFGEGSRLTVL.

This chain connects TRBV29-1 to TRBJ2-7, with 9 bases aligning to TRBD2. In germline, CDR1 is SQVTM, CDR2 ANQGSEA. This CDR3 comprises 14 residues. The V segment lost 1 base and the J segment 4 bases; nucleotides outside the gene matches: 5. The CDR3 sequence is CSVEAAGGQYEQYF. CDR3 DNA sequence: TGCAGCGTTGAAGCGGCGGGAGGGCAATACGAGCAGTACTTC.

The chain has TRBV19 and TRBJ1-1; D ambiguous. V gave up 10 bases and J gave up 1 base, with 16 bases separating them. The CDR3 consists of 14 residues. CDR1 and CDR2 from the germline V gene are LNHDA and SQIVND (reference sequence). CDR3 bases: TGTGCCACCTCCCTTTGGGCAGGGAACACTGAAGCTTTCTTT. Amino acids: CATSLWAGNTEAFF. Supplemented by reference TRBV19 and TRBJ1-1, the full variable domain reads DGGITQSPKYLFRKEGQNVTLSCEQNLNHDAMYWYRQDPGQGLRLIYYSQIVNDFQKGDIAEGYSVSREKKESFPLTVTSAQKNPTAFYLCATSLWAGNTEAFFGQGTRLTVV.

The chain joins TRBV4-1 to TRBJ2-7; no definite D call. CDR1 and CDR2 (germline): MGHRA, YSYEKL. The CDR3 runs to 14 residues. Trimming left V 0 bases short and J 0 bases short, with 6 bases between. The CDR3 DNA sequence: TGCGCCAGCAGCCAAGAGTCGAGCTCCTACGAGCAGTACTTC. It specifies CASSQESSSYEQYF.

V and J are TRBV5-4 and TRBJ2-7; D could derive from TRBD1 or TRBD2 (5 bases each). Germline values: CDR1 SGHNT, CDR2 YYREEE (reference sequence). The CDR3 contains 15 residues. V lost 3 bases, J lost 6 bases, and 19 bases lay in between. The CDR3 nucleotides are TGTGCCAGCAGCTCCCGGGACCCGAGACCTGGCGAGCAGTACTTC. This translates into CASSSRDPRPGEQYF.

This sequence joins TRBV4-1 and TRBJ2-1, with D unresolved. The CDR3 is 13 amino acids. Germline-derived CDR1 and CDR2 are MGHRA and YSYEKL. Trimming cost V 1 base and J 5 bases, with 6 bases left between them. In nucleotides, the CDR3 is TGCGCCAGCAGCCAAGGGCTGAACAATGAGCAGTTCTTC. Translation: CASSQGLNNEQFF.

The chain has TRBV7-6 and TRBJ2-1; 9 bases line up with TRBD1. From germline, CDR1 is SGHVS and CDR2 FNYEAQ. The CDR3 spans 17 residues. Losses at the gene ends were 2 bases for V and 3 bases for J; bases not matched to a gene: 8. The DNA for the CDR3 is TGTGCCAGCAGCTTATTCATGGGACAGGGTTACTACAATGAGCAGTTCTTC. It is translated as CASSLFMGQGYYNEQFF.

The chain carries TRBV30 and TRBJ2-7; D might be TRBD1 (6 bases). V was pared by 3 bases and J by 1 base, with 16 bases between. CDR1 is GTSNPN and CDR2 is SVGIG in the germline V gene (reference sequence). The CDR3 spans 15 residues. CDR3 sequence: CAWSATGSDSYEQYF. DNA of the CDR3: TGTGCCTGGAGCGCTACAGGGAGCGATTCCTACGAGCAGTACTTC.

The V and J genes are TRBV6-1 and TRBJ2-7; TRBD1 matches 11 bases. Germline-derived CDR1 and CDR2 are MNHNS and SASEGT. The CDR3 extends over 16 amino acids. The J segment lost 4 bases and the V segment lost 3 bases, leaving 8 bases of the junction unmatched. The CDR3 DNA reads as TGTGCCAGCAGTGATGTCGGACAGGGGGCATCTTACGAGCAGTACTTC. It yields the protein CASSDVGQGASYEQYF.

This clone was detected once. The CDR3 nucleotides are TGTGCCAGCAGTTTAAACGCCGCGGGAGAGCAGTACTTC. Translation gives CASSLNAAGEQYF. The chain uses TRBV27 and TRBJ2-7; possibly TRBD2 for D (6 bases). V gave up 2 bases and J gave up 7 bases, with 12 bases separating them. CDR1 is MNHEY and CDR2 is SMNVEV in the germline V gene (reference sequence). CDR3 length: 13 amino acids.

V gene TRBV29-1 combines with J gene TRBJ2-7; D is uncertain. Between the trimmed V and J ends, which lost 1 base and 6 bases, there was a span of 13 bases. This CDR3 has 13 amino acids. Germline V gene sequence: CDR1 SQVTM, CDR2 ANQGSEA. CDR3 in amino acids: CSVEGETAGEQYF. As DNA, the CDR3 is TGCAGCGTTGAAGGCGAAACCGCCGGCGAGCAGTACTTC.

The chain couples TRBV5-6 to TRBJ2-7; D may correspond to TRBD1 or TRBD2 (5 bases each). Trimming stripped 3 bases from V and 4 bases from J, with 23 bases between. The CDR3 length is 17 residues. Germline lookup yields CDR1 SGHDT and CDR2 YYEEEE. The CDR3 sequence is CASSSLTVRGLAYEQYF. CDR3 DNA: TGTGCCAGCAGCTCTTTGACAGTCCGGGGCTTAGCGTACGAGCAGTACTTC.